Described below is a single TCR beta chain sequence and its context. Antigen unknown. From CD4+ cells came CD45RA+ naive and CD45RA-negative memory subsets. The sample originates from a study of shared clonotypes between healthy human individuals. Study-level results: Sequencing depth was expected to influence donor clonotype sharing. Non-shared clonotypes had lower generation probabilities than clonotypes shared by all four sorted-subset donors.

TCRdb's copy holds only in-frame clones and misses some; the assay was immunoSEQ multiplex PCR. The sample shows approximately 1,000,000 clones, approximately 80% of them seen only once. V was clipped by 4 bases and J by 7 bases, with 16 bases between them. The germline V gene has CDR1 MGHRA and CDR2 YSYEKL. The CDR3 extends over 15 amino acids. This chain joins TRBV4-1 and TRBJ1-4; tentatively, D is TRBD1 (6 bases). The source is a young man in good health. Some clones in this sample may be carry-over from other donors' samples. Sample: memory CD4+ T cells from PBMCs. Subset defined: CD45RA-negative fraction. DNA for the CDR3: TGCGCCAGCAGCCCCACCAGGGGCATACTTGAAAAACTGTTTTTT. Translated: CASSPTRGILEKLFF.